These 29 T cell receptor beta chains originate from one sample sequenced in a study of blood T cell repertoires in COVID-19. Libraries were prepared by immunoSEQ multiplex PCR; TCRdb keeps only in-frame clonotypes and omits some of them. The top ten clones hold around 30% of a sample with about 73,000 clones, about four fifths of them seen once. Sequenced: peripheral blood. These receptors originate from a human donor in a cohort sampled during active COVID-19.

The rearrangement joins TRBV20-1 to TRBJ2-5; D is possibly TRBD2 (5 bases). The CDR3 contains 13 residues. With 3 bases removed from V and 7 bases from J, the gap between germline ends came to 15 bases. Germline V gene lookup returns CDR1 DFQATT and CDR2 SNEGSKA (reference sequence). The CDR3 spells CSASDGSAGTQYF. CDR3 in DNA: TGCAGTGCTAGTGATGGCTCGGCGGGGACCCAGTACTTC.

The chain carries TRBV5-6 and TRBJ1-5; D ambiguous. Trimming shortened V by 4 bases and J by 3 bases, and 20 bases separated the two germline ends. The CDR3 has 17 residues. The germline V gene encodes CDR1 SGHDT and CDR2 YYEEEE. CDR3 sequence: CASSRTSGRRNNQPQHF. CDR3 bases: TGTGCCAGCAGCCGGACTTCTGGGCGGCGGAACAATCAGCCCCAGCATTTT.

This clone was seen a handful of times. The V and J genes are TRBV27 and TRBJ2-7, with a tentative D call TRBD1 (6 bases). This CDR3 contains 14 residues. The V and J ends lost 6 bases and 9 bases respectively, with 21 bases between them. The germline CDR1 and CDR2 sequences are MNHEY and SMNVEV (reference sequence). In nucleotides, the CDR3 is TGTGCCAGCAGGACCGGGACATCTACTATGAGGCAGTACTTC. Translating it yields CASRTGTSTMRQYF.

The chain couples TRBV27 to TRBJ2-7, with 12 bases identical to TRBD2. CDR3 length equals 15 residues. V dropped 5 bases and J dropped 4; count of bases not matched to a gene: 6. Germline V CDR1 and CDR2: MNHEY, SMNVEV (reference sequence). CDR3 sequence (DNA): TGTGCCAGCAGTGTGACTAGCGGGGGCTTTTACGAGCAGTACTTC. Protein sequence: CASSVTSGGFYEQYF.

This chain's CDR3 is CASSSLGGEGEGETQYF. The CDR3 region has the DNA TGTGCCAGCAGCTCCCTCGGGGGAGAGGGTGAAGGAGAGACCCAGTACTTC. This chain links TRBV11-2 with TRBJ2-5; TRBD2 might be the D (6 bases). The CDR3 is made up of 17 amino acids. Between the trimmed V and J ends, which lost 4 bases and 4 bases, there was a span of 22 bases. Germline V gene sequence: CDR1 SGHAT, CDR2 FQNNGV.

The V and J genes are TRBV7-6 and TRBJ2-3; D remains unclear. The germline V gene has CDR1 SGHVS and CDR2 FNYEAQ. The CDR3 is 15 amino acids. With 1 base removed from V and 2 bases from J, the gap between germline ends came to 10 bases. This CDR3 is CASSLGVAATDTQYF. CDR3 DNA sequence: TGTGCCAGCAGCTTAGGCGTGGCGGCCACAGATACGCAGTATTTT.

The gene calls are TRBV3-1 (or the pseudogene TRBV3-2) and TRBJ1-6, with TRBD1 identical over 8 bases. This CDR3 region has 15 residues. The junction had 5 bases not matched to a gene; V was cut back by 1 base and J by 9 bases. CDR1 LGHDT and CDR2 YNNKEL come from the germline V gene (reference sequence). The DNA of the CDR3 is TGTGCCAGCAGCCAAGTCGGACAGGGCGGTTCACCCCTCCACTTT. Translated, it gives CASSQVGQGGSPLHF.

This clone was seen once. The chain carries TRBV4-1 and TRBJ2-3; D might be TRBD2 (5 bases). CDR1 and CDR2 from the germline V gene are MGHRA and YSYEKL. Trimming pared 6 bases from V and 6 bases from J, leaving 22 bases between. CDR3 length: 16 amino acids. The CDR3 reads CASRRSNLGRGDTQYF. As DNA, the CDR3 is TGCGCCAGCAGACGATCTAATCTCGGCCGCGGGGATACGCAGTATTTT.

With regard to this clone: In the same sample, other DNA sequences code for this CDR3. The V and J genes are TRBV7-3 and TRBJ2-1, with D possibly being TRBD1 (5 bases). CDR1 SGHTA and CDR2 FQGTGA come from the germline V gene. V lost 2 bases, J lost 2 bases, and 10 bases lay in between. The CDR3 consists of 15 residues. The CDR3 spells CASSLGQGPYNEQFF. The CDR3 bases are TGTGCCAGCAGCTTAGGGCAGGGCCCCTACAATGAGCAGTTCTTC.

CDR3 residues: CASSQGEGVSTF. DNA for the CDR3: TGTGCCAGCAGCCAAGGGGAGGGAGTGAGCACCTTC. The rearrangement joins TRBV3-1 (or the pseudogene TRBV3-2) to TRBJ1-2, with D uncertain. The CDR3 has 12 amino acids. V was trimmed by 1 base and J by 13 bases, leaving 13 bases between them. Germline CDR1 and CDR2: LGHDT and YNNKEL (reference sequence).

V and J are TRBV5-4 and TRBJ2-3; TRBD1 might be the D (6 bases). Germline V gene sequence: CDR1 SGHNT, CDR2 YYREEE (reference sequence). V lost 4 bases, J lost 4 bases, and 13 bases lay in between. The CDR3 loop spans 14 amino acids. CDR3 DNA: TGTGCCAGCAGCCGAGGGGGTGGGGCAGATACGCAGTATTTT. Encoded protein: CASSRGGGADTQYF.

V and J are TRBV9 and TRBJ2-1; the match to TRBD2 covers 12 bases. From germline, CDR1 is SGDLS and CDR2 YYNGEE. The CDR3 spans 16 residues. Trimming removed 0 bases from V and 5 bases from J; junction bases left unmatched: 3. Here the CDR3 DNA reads TGTGCCAGCAGCGTAGAGGCTAGCGGGGGGGACAATGAGCAGTTCTTC. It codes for CASSVEASGGDNEQFF.

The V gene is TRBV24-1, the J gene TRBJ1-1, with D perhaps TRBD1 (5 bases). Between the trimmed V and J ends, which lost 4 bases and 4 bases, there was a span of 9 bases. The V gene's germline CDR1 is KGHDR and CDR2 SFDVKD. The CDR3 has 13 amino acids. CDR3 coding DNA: TGTGCCACCAGTGAGGCAGGGCTCACTGAAGCTTTCTTT. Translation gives CATSEAGLTEAFF.

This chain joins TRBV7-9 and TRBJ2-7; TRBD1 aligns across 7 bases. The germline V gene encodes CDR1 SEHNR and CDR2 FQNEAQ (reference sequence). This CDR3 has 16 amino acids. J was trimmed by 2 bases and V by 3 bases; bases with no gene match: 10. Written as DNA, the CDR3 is TGTGCCAGCAGCTTTAGTAGCACAGGGGACACCTACGAGCAGTACTTC. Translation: CASSFSSTGDTYEQYF.

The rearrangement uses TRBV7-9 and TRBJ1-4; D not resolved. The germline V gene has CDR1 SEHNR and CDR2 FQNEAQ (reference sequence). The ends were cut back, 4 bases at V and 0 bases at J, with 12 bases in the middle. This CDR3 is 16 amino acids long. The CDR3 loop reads CASSSLRFATNEKLFF. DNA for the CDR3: TGTGCCAGCAGCTCCCTACGATTTGCAACTAATGAAAAACTGTTTTTT.

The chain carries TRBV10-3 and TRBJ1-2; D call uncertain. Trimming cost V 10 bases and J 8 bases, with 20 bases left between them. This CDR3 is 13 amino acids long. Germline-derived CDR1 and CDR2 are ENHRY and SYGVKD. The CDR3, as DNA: TGTGCCACCGAGGAGGCTGCCGGTATGGGCTACACCTTC. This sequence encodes CATEEAAGMGYTF.

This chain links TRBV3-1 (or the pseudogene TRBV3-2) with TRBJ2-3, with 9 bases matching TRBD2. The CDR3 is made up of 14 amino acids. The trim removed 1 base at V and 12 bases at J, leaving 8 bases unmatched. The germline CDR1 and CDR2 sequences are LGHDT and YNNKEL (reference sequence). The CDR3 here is CASSQAGQRGAQYF. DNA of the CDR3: TGTGCCAGCAGCCAAGCGGGACAGCGGGGGGCCCAGTATTTT.

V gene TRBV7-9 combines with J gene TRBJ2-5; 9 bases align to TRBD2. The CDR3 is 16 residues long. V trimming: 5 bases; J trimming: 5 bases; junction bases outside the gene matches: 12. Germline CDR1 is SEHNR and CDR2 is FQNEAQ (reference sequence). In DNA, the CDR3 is TGTGCCAGCAGCCGAAGCGGGGGGACGCCCGGCGAGACCCAGTACTTC. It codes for CASSRSGGTPGETQYF. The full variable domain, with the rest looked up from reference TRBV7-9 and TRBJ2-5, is DTGVSQNPRHKITKRGQNVTFRCDPISEHNRLYWYRQTLGQGPEFLTYFQNEAQLEKSRLLSDRFSAERPKGSFSTLEIQRTEQGDSAMYLCASSRSGGTPGETQYFGPGTRLLVL.

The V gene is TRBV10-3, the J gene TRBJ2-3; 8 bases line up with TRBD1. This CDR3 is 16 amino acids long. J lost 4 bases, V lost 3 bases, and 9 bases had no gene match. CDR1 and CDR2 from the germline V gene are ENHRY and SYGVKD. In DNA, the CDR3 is TGTGCCATCAGTGAAGGACAGGGTGTCCCTGCAGATACGCAGTATTTT. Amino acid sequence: CAISEGQGVPADTQYF.

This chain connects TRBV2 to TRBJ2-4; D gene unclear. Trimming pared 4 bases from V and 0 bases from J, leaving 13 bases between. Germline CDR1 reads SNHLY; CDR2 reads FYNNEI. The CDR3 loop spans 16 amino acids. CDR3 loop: CASSVQSHLAKNIQYF. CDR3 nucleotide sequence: TGTGCCAGCAGTGTACAGTCACATCTAGCCAAAAACATTCAGTACTTC.

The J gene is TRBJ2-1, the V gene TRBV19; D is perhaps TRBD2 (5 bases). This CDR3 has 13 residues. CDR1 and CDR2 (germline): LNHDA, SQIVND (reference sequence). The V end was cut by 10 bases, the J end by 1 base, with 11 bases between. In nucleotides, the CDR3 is TGTGCCACCCGGACGGGGTCCTACAATGAGCAGTTCTTC. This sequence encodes CATRTGSYNEQFF.

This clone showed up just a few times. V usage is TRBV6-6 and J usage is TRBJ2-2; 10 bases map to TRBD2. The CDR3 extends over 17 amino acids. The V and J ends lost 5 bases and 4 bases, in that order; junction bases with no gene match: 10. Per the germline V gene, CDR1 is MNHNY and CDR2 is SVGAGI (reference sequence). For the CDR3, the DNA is TGTGCCAGCAGTCAAATAGCGGGGGGCTCGGGCACCGGGGAGCTGTTTTTT. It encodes CASSQIAGGSGTGELFF.

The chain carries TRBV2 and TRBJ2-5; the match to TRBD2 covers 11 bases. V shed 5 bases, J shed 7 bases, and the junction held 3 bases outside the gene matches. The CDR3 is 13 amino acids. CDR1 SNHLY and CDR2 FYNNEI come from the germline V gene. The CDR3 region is CASSYSGGGTQYF. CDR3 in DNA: TGTGCCAGCAGTTATAGCGGGGGGGGGACCCAGTACTTC.

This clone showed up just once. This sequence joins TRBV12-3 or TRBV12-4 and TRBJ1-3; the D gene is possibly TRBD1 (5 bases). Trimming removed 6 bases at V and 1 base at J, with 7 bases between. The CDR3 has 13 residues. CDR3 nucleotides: TGTGCCAGCAGCCAGGGTTCTGGAAACACCATATATTTT. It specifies CASSQGSGNTIYF.

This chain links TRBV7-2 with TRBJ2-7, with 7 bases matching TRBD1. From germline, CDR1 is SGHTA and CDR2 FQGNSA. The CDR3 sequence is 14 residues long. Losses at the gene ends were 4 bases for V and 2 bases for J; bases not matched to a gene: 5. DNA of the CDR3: TGTGCCAGCAGCTCGGAGAGGGGGCCCTACGAGCAGTACTTC. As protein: CASSSERGPYEQYF.

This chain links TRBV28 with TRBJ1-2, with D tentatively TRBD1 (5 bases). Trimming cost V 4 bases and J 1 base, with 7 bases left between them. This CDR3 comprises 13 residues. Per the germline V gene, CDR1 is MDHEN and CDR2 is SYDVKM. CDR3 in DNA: TGTGCCAGCAGTTGGGGCAGTAACTATGGCTACACCTTC. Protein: CASSWGSNYGYTF.

In DNA form, the CDR3 reads TGTGCCAGTGGAGGGGCGGGACGGGGGTCCTACGAGCAGTACTTC. Its translation is CASGGAGRGSYEQYF. The rearrangement links TRBV6-5 to TRBJ2-7; TRBD2 might be the D (6 bases). Trimming removed 9 bases from V and 1 base from J, with 19 bases in between. This CDR3 is 15 amino acids long. CDR1 MNHEY and CDR2 SVGAGI come from the germline V gene.

The DNA for the CDR3 is TGTGCCAGTACCGAGAACGGGGAGCTGTTTTTT. It is translated as CASTENGELFF. This chain connects TRBV19 to TRBJ2-2; D not certain. The CDR3 is made up of 11 amino acids. Trimming stripped 7 bases from V and 7 bases from J, with 7 bases between. Germline assignment: CDR1 LNHDA and CDR2 SQIVND (reference sequence).

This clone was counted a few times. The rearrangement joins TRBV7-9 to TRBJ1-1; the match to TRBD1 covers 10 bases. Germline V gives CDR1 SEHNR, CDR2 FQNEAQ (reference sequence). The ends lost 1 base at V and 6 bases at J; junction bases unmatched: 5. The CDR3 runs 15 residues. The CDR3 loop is CASSLVMTGGSEAFF. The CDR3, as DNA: TGTGCCAGCAGCTTAGTAATGACAGGGGGCTCTGAAGCTTTCTTT.